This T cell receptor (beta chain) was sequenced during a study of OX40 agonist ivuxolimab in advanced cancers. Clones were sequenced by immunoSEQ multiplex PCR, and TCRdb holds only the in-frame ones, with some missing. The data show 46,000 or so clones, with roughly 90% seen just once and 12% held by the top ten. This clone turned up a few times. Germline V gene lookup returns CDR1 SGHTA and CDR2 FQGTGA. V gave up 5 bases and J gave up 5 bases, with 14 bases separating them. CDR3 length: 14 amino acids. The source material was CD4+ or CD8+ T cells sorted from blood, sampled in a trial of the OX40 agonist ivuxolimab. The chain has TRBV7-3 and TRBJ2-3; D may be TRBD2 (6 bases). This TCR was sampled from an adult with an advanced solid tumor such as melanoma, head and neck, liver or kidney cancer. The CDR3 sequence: CASSPLAVGDTQYF. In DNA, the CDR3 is TGTGCCAGCAGCCCGTTAGCGGTGGGAGATACGCAGTATTTT. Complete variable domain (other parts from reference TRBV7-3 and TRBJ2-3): GAGVSQTPSNKVTEKGKYVELRCDPISGHTALYWYRQSLGQGPEFLIYFQGTGAADDSGLPNDRFFAVRPEGSVSTLKIQRTERGDSAVYLCASSPLAVGDTQYFGPGTRLTVL.